Listed below are T cell receptor beta chains from one sample, sequenced in a study of blood T cell repertoires in COVID-19. Data came from immunoSEQ multiplex PCR; TCRdb stores just in-frame clones and leaves some out. The data contain more than 110,000 clones, roughly 80% of them singletons. The sequencing sample was made of PBMCs or T cells enriched from blood (not recorded which). These receptors all come from a woman aged 18-30 years who had been exposed to COVID-19. CDR3s include the opening cysteine and the closing phenylalanine or tryptophan. The D gene is left open where the match is weak. Expanded clones get a size class; other rows say once, few or many, or leave the size out.

few,TRBJ2-5,TRBD1,TRBV6-6,TGTGCCAGCGCAGACAGGGGCCCGGAGACCCAGTACTTC,CASADRGPETQYF
few,TRBJ2-1,TRBD2,TRBV7-9,TGTGCCAGCAGCCCTATAGCGGGAACCTACAATGAGCAGTTCTTC,CASSPIAGTYNEQFF
NA,TRBJ2-7,NA,TRBV19,TGTGCCAGTTCCTTTACTAGTACGGCCTACGAGCAGTACTTC,CASSFTSTAYEQYF
NA,TRBJ1-4,NA,TRBV19,TGTGCCAGTAGTATACTGCGTTTCACAACTAATGAAAAACTGTTTTTT,CASSILRFTTNEKLFF
NA,TRBJ2-1,TRBD1,TRBV5-1,TGCGCCAGCAGCCCCGACAGGGGCTACAATGAGCAGTTCTTC,CASSPDRGYNEQFF
NA,TRBJ2-7,TRBD1,TRBV5-1,TGCGCCAGCAGCATCGGACAGGAGGCGGGCGAGCAGTACTTC,CASSIGQEAGEQYF
NA,TRBJ2-1,TRBD2,TRBV7-2,TGTGCCAGCAGCTCGGGACTAGCGGGGAACAATGAGCAGTTCTTC,CASSSGLAGNNEQFF
NA,TRBJ2-1,TRBD2,TRBV2,TGTGCCAGCAGTGTAGGTAGCGGGAGGGAGCAGTTCTTC,CASSVGSGREQFF
NA,TRBJ1-2,NA,TRBV7-8,TGTGCCAGCAGCTTAGAAAGGCCGGGGAGGGACTACACCTTC,CASSLERPGRDYTF
NA,TRBJ1-4,TRBD1,TRBV7-9,TGTGCCAGCAACCCTCCGGGACAGGGGAAGCGGAAACTGTTTTTT,CASNPPGQGKRKLFF
NA,TRBJ1-1,NA,TRBV7-9,TGTGCCAGCAGCTTCGGCATTCAGGGTCCTGAAGCTTTCTTT,CASSFGIQGPEAFF
NA,TRBJ2-1,NA,TRBV2,TGTGCCAGCAGTGAACTTGTAGTTGACAATGAGCAGTTCTTC,CASSELVVDNEQFF
NA,TRBJ2-3,TRBD2,TRBV3-1/TRBV3-2,TGTGCCAGCAGCCTTGGACTAGCGGGAGAATCTGCACAGTATTTT,CASSLGLAGESAQYF
NA,TRBJ2-5,NA,TRBV7-9,TGTGCCAGCAGCACAGACAGGGGAGGGGAGACCCAGTACTTC,CASSTDRGGETQYF
NA,TRBJ2-1,TRBD2,TRBV7-3,TGTGCCAGCAGCTTTAGCGGGAGCTTGGATGAGCAGTTCTTC,CASSFSGSLDEQFF
NA,TRBJ2-7,NA,TRBV7-8,TGTGCCAGCAGCTCGCGCAAGGAGTGGTGGGCCTACGAGCAGTACTTC,CASSSRKEWWAYEQYF
NA,TRBJ2-2,TRBD2,TRBV7-9,TGTGCCAGCAGCTTAGAAGGACTAGCGACCCCCGGGGAGCTGTTTTTT,CASSLEGLATPGELFF
NA,TRBJ2-1,NA,TRBV24-1,TGTGCCACCAGTGATCCGGGAGAGCACTACAATGAGCAGTTCTTC,CATSDPGEHYNEQFF
NA,TRBJ2-7,TRBD2,TRBV7-2,TGTGCCAGCAGCTTAGGGGAGGGGACCTACGAGCAGTACTTC,CASSLGEGTYEQYF
NA,TRBJ2-1,NA,TRBV13,TGTGCCAGCATGATAGCGGCCAACAATGAGCAGTTCTTC,CASMIAANNEQFF
NA,TRBJ2-3,TRBD2,TRBV18,TGTGCCAGCTCACCACCGGGAACTAGCGCTATGGATACGCAGTATTTT,CASSPPGTSAMDTQYF
once,TRBJ2-1,NA,TRBV27,TGTGCCAGCAGTTTTGGCGGGACCTACAATGAGCAGTTCTTC,CASSFGGTYNEQFF
NA,TRBJ2-1,NA,TRBV15,TGTGCCACCAGCTACCCCGGGACACAGCCAAGCTCCTACAATGAGCAGTTCTTC,CATSYPGTQPSSYNEQFF
NA,TRBJ2-3,NA,TRBV4-2,TGTGCCAGCAGCCAAGGGGTGGCTAGCGGCACAGATACGCAGTATTTT,CASSQGVASGTDTQYF
few,TRBJ1-4,NA,TRBV5-4,TGTGCCAGCAGCTTGGGGGCTGCAACTAATGAAAAACTGTTTTTT,CASSLGAATNEKLFF